Here is one T cell receptor (beta chain) with its context. The data originate from a study of blood T cell repertoires in COVID-19. Background on the study: Sites in the United States, Italy and Spain provided acute and convalescent COVID-19 samples. Sources were T cells, B-cell-depleted T cells, or PBMCs; the material itself was cDNA or gDNA.

Clones were sequenced by immunoSEQ multiplex PCR, and TCRdb holds only the in-frame ones, with some missing. This sample has 150,000 to 190,000 clones, with 80% found just once. CDR3 length: 16 residues. CDR1 is SGHNT, CDR2 YYREEE, per germline (reference sequence). The V gene end was trimmed by 6 bases and the J gene end by 1 base; junction bases not matched to a gene: 12. This rearrangement joins TRBV5-4 to TRBJ1-2; TRBD1 agrees at 7 bases. This TCR came from a man in his 60s with acute or convalescent COVID-19. Sequencing was carried out using peripheral blood. The CDR3 loop is CASTESGQNYNYGYTF. The DNA for the CDR3 is TGTGCCAGCACCGAATCGGGACAGAACTATAACTATGGCTACACCTTC.